Shown below are 8 T cell receptor beta chains from a single sample sequenced in a study of cytomegalovirus exposure and HLA in healthy donors. The PCR had 60 Vbeta and 13 Jbeta primers. Sequenced by immunoSEQ multiplex PCR; TCRdb stores in-frame clones only, minus some. Among roughly 120,000 clones listed, 55% to 75% were seen once. Material for sequencing was PBMCs. The receptors were gathered from a woman aged 40 to 55 in good health and CMV-seropositive.

The chain has TRBV28 and TRBJ2-7; no reliable D call. Trimming removed 6 bases from V and 3 bases from J, with 21 bases in between. Germline-derived CDR1 and CDR2 are MDHEN and SYDVKM. There are 16 residues in the CDR3. The CDR3 loop is CASRDTPGGLVYEQYF. The CDR3, as DNA: TGTGCCAGCAGGGATACCCCCGGCGGCCTTGTCTACGAGCAGTACTTC.

This chain joins TRBV5-4 and TRBJ2-7, with a weak D call TRBD2 (6 bases). The CDR3 has 15 residues. The V end lost 5 bases, the J end lost 2 bases, and 17 bases lay between the germline ends. Germline CDR1 and CDR2: SGHNT and YYREEE (reference sequence). The CDR3 region is CASRRLVGGAYEQYF. DNA of the CDR3: TGTGCCAGCAGGAGACTCGTGGGAGGTGCCTACGAGCAGTACTTC.

This clone came up a few times. The chain couples TRBV6-1 to TRBJ2-5; a possible D gene is TRBD2 (6 bases). V was shortened by 6 bases and J by 2 bases, with 16 bases between the two germline ends. This CDR3 contains 15 residues. The germline V gene encodes CDR1 MNHNS and CDR2 SASEGT. The CDR3 loop reads CASSPQGLVQETQYF. CDR3 bases: TGTGCCAGCAGCCCCCAGGGACTGGTACAAGAGACCCAGTACTTC.

The V call is TRBV12-5, the J call TRBJ1-1; 10 bases map to TRBD1. The CDR3 sequence is 16 residues long. Germline CDR1 is LGHNT and CDR2 is FRNRAP. The V segment lost 2 bases and the J segment 3 bases; nucleotides outside the gene matches: 6. The CDR3 nucleotides read TGTGCTAGTGGTTTGCCCCGGGACAGGGGCCACACTGAAGCTTTCTTT. Translating it yields CASGLPRDRGHTEAFF.

This chain links TRBV28 with TRBJ2-5; 9 bases are a match to TRBD1. V lost 7 bases and J lost 5; bases outside the gene matches: 11. The CDR3 totals 15 residues. Germline CDR1 reads MDHEN; CDR2 reads SYDVKM. The CDR3 loop is CASNPVGTGLETQYF. In DNA, the CDR3 is TGTGCCAGCAACCCCGTTGGGACAGGGCTGGAGACCCAGTACTTC.

The genes are TRBV7-9 and TRBJ2-5; perhaps TRBD1 as D (6 bases). The V and J ends lost 2 bases and 3 bases respectively, with 7 bases between them. Germline CDR1 reads SEHNR; CDR2 reads FQNEAQ (reference sequence). The CDR3 extends over 13 amino acids. CDR3 nucleotides: TGTGCCAGCAGCTTAAACAGGGAAGAGACCCAGTACTTC. It is translated as CASSLNREETQYF.

This clone turned up a few times. The chain combines TRBV4-1 with TRBJ2-7; 8 bases are shared with TRBD2. The CDR3 sequence is 17 residues long. Germline CDR1 MGHRA, CDR2 YSYEKL. Unmatched junction bases numbered 8, after V lost 0 bases and J lost 1 base. For the CDR3, the DNA is TGCGCCAGCAGCCAAGATAGCGGGACCTTGTGGTCCTACGAGCAGTACTTC. Its translation: CASSQDSGTLWSYEQYF.

DNA for the CDR3: TGTGCCAGCAGCTTGTTGATGTTGAGAGACACCGGGGAGCTGTTTTTT. Amino acids: CASSLLMLRDTGELFF. The V gene is TRBV5-6, the J gene TRBJ2-2, with D unclear. The CDR3 spans 16 residues. The germline V and J ends were trimmed by 1 base and 3 bases, with 13 bases remaining between them. Germline CDR1 and CDR2: SGHDT and YYEEEE.